What follows are 28 T cell receptor beta chains derived from one specimen sequenced in a study of OX40 agonist ivuxolimab in advanced cancers. The library was obtained by the immunoSEQ multiplex PCR assay. What TCRdb holds here is the immuneACCESS table cut down to in-frame rearrangements. Part of the clones is not present; checked against another copy, under half of the missing clones reflect an unresolved V gene, and the others are unexplained. Counted in this sample were 70,000 or so clones; around 80% of them appeared once. Around 0.96% of the sample lies in the top ten. This sample comprised CD4+ or CD8+ T cells sorted from blood, obtained in a trial of the OX40 agonist ivuxolimab. The receptors shown here come from an adult with an advanced solid tumor such as melanoma, head and neck, liver or kidney cancer.

This sequence joins TRBV6-5 and TRBJ1-4; 7 bases line up with TRBD1. The CDR3 length is 12 residues. The V gene end was trimmed by 8 bases and the J gene end by 11 bases; junction bases not matched to a gene: 8. Germline CDR1 is MNHEY and CDR2 is SVGAGI. CDR3 protein: CASSGGVRKLFF. The DNA for the CDR3 is TGTGCCAGCTCAGGGGGAGTACGGAAACTGTTTTTT.

J is TRBJ2-3 and V is TRBV28, with a weak D call TRBD2 (6 bases). The CDR3 spans 16 residues. Germline CDR1 and CDR2: MDHEN and SYDVKM. The V and J ends lost 4 bases and 0 bases respectively, with 14 bases between them. The CDR3 DNA is TGTGCCAGCAGTTCCTGGGCGGGGACGAGCACAGATACGCAGTATTTT. Amino acids: CASSSWAGTSTDTQYF.

Worth noting for this clone: Germline is not matched at one junction end, which may reflect a read error. CDR3 sequence: CASGPRDRGTGELLF. CDR3 nucleotides: TGTGCTAGTGGTCCACGGGACAGGGGAACCGGGGAGCTGCTTTTT. V and J are TRBV12-5 and TRBJ2-2; 10 bases line up with TRBD1. Germline V gene data show CDR1 as LGHNT and CDR2 as FRNRAP. This CDR3 is 15 amino acids long.

This chain joins TRBV28 and TRBJ2-2, with 8 bases identical to TRBD1. The CDR3 sequence is 14 residues long. Germline loops: CDR1 MDHEN, CDR2 SYDVKM. V trimming: 8 bases; J trimming: 3 bases; junction bases outside the gene matches: 5. CDR3 region: CASRQGRDTGELFF. The CDR3, as DNA: TGTGCCAGCCGACAGGGGAGAGACACCGGGGAGCTGTTTTTT. Using reference TRBV28 and TRBJ2-2 for the parts outside the CDR3, the full variable domain is DVKVTQSSRYLVKRTGEKVFLECVQDMDHENMFWYRQDPGLGLRLIYFSYDVKMKEKGDIPEGYSVSREKKERFSLILESASTNQTSMYLCASRQGRDTGELFFGEGSRLTVL.

The chain joins TRBV6-1 to TRBJ1-5; D gene ambiguous. Germline V CDR1 and CDR2: MNHNS, SASEGT. Deletions cut 1 base from V and 4 bases from J, with 11 bases between. The CDR3 spans 15 residues. The CDR3 DNA reads as TGTGCCAGCAGTGAAGGCCTGTCGGCGAATCAGCCCCAGCATTTT. Protein sequence: CASSEGLSANQPQHF.

This rearrangement joins TRBV6-1 to TRBJ1-6, with unresolved D. Germline CDR1 reads MNHNS; CDR2 reads SASEGT. This CDR3 comprises 15 residues. Trimming cost V 10 bases and J 7 bases, with 20 bases left between them. The CDR3 DNA reads TGTGCCACCTCTATGGAGACAAGGTTCAATTCACCCCTCCACTTT. Translating gives CATSMETRFNSPLHF.

This clone was picked up a small number of times. The rearrangement links TRBV15 to TRBJ2-7, with 8 bases fitting TRBD2. The junction had 13 bases not matched to a gene; V was cut back by 0 bases and J by 6 bases. CDR1 and CDR2 (germline): LNHNV, YYDKDF (reference sequence). The CDR3 runs 17 residues. The CDR3 DNA follows: TGTGCCACCAGCAGAGATGCGGGAGGCAGGGGAACGCGCGAGCAGTACTTC. This encodes CATSRDAGGRGTREQYF.

This clone was observed a single time. The chain links TRBV7-9 to TRBJ1-4; 8 bases are shared with TRBD1. Losses at the gene ends were 2 bases for V and 0 bases for J; bases not matched to a gene: 2. Germline values: CDR1 SEHNR, CDR2 FQNEAQ (reference sequence). This CDR3 is 16 amino acids long. The CDR3 nucleotides are TGTGCCAGCAGCTTAACAGGGGGAGCAACTAATGAAAAACTGTTTTTT. Its protein is CASSLTGGATNEKLFF.

The CDR3 loop reads CASSSVFGGPGANVLTF. The CDR3 nucleotides read TGTGCCAGCAGTTCGGTTTTTGGGGGGCCTGGGGCCAACGTCCTGACTTTC. The chain recombines TRBV27 with TRBJ2-6; D may correspond to TRBD1 or TRBD2 (6 bases each). Germline CDR1 and CDR2: MNHEY and SMNVEV (reference sequence). The V and J ends lost 4 bases and 2 bases respectively, with 15 bases between them. This CDR3 spans 17 amino acids. The full variable domain, in which reference TRBV27 and TRBJ2-6 provide the parts outside the CDR3, is EAQVTQNPRYLITVTGKKLTVTCSQNMNHEYMSWYRQDPGLGLRQIYYSMNVEVTDKGDVPEGYKVSRKEKRNFPLILESPSPNQTSLYFCASSSVFGGPGANVLTFGAGSRLTVL.

The CDR3 loop reads CASRTRTGVSYEQYF. The CDR3, as DNA: TGTGCCAGCCGGACGCGGACAGGGGTTTCCTACGAGCAGTACTTC. The chain joins TRBV19 to TRBJ2-7; 9 bases line up with TRBD1. This CDR3 is 15 amino acids long. CDR1 is LNHDA, CDR2 SQIVND, per germline (reference sequence). J gave up 1 base and V 9 bases, and 10 bases lay outside the gene matches.

In its sample, this clone was seen a few times. A junction boundary mismatches the germline segment, possibly from a read error. The rearrangement links TRBV11-3 to TRBJ1-1; D call uncertain. Germline V gene lookup returns CDR1 SGHNT and CDR2 YENEEA. The CDR3 loop spans 11 amino acids. CDR3 in DNA: TGTGCCAGCAGCTCGGGAGGCACGACCATCTTT. Amino acids: CASSSGGTTIF.

The chain uses TRBV27 and TRBJ2-3; D possibly matches TRBD1 or TRBD2 (6 bases each). The V end was cut by 2 bases, the J end by 2 bases, with 20 bases between. This CDR3 has 18 amino acids. CDR1 and CDR2 from the germline V gene are MNHEY and SMNVEV (reference sequence). CDR3 amino acids: CASSLRGTRGGHTDTQYF. The CDR3 DNA reads TGTGCCAGCAGTTTAAGGGGGACACGAGGGGGGCACACAGATACGCAGTATTTT.

The V gene is TRBV27, the J gene TRBJ1-2, with D uncertain. Between the trimmed V and J ends, which lost 5 bases and 4 bases, there was a span of 17 bases. This CDR3 has 15 residues. CDR1 is MNHEY and CDR2 is SMNVEV in the germline V gene (reference sequence). The CDR3 nucleotides are TGTGCCAGCAGTCCCCGGGCTGATTTAAGCTATGGCTACACCTTC. This translates into CASSPRADLSYGYTF.

In this sample, this clone turned up once. The genes are TRBV7-2 and TRBJ1-2, with TRBD1 matching over 7 bases. The CDR3 has 14 residues. Germline loops: CDR1 SGHTA, CDR2 FQGNSA. The ends lost 2 bases at V and 7 bases at J; junction bases unmatched: 7. As DNA, the CDR3 is TGTGCCAGCAGCTTAAGACAGGGTTTGTCTGGCTACACCTTC. Translating gives CASSLRQGLSGYTF.

The rearrangement joins TRBV6-5 to TRBJ1-5, with D possibly TRBD1 on 5 matching bases. Looked up from germline, CDR1 is MNHEY and CDR2 is SVGAGI. Trimming removed 7 bases at V and 1 base at J, with 11 bases between. The CDR3 extends over 14 amino acids. As DNA, the CDR3 is TGTGCCAGCAAGGCCAGGGCCAGCAATCAGCCCCAGCATTTT. Its translation is CASKARASNQPQHF.

This clone appeared a single time. Germline and junction disagree at one end, which may indicate a read error. The V gene is TRBV30, the J gene TRBJ1-1; 7 positions agree with TRBD1. Germline V gene sequence: CDR1 GTSNPN, CDR2 SVGIG (reference sequence). The length of the CDR3 is 14 residues. The CDR3 nucleotides are TGTGCCTGGAGTGGGCAGGGGGTGAAAACTGAAGCTTTCTTT. Residues: CAWSGQGVKTEAFF.

The CDR3 sequence is CASSQSPGTPSRYEQYF. CDR3 nucleotide sequence: TGCGCCAGCAGTCAATCGCCCGGGACACCTTCTCGGTACGAGCAGTACTTC. The chain couples TRBV23-1 to TRBJ2-7; D possibly corresponds to TRBD1 (6 bases). TRBV23-1 is identified as an open reading frame with a role that is uncertain. The CDR3 has 17 amino acids. V dropped 0 bases and J dropped 4 bases, with 19 bases sitting between them.

The gene calls are TRBV6-1 and TRBJ1-2; D is perhaps TRBD1 (6 bases). Germline V CDR1 and CDR2: MNHNS, SASEGT. This CDR3 comprises 13 residues. Between the trimmed V and J ends, which lost 6 bases and 8 bases, there was a span of 16 bases. CDR3 sequence (DNA): TGTGCCAGCAGCCTCGAACAGGGTCAAGGCTACACCTTC. Its translation is CASSLEQGQGYTF.

The gene calls are TRBV14 and TRBJ1-2; perhaps TRBD1 as D (5 bases). This CDR3 region has 13 residues. V was clipped by 4 bases and J by 8 bases, with 14 bases between them. CDR1 is SGHDN, CDR2 FVKESK, per germline. The DNA for the CDR3 is TGTGCCAGCAGCCGCGCCAGGGCCCAAGGCTACACCTTC. Protein: CASSRARAQGYTF.

V and J are TRBV7-2 and TRBJ2-5; no firm D call. The germline gives CDR1 SGHTA, CDR2 FQGNSA. This CDR3 spans 14 amino acids. Trimming cost V 3 bases and J 0 bases, with 8 bases left between them. The CDR3 reads CASSFPGDQETQYF. DNA for the CDR3: TGTGCCAGCAGCTTTCCAGGAGACCAAGAGACCCAGTACTTC.

This clone appeared a few times. Other nucleotide sequences from this sample produce the same CDR3. This rearrangement joins TRBV6-1 to TRBJ1-2; 7 bases are shared with TRBD1. CDR3 length: 14 residues. Losses at the gene ends were 6 bases for V and 1 base for J; bases not matched to a gene: 5. Germline CDR1 and CDR2: MNHNS and SASEGT. The CDR3 protein is CASSRDSLNYGYTF. The DNA of the CDR3 is TGTGCCAGCAGCCGGGACAGCCTTAACTATGGCTACACCTTC.

The chain links TRBV7-9 to TRBJ2-1; 13 bases line up with TRBD2. V was clipped by 8 bases and J by 7 bases; unmatched bases: 17. CDR3 length equals 18 residues. Germline values: CDR1 SEHNR, CDR2 FQNEAQ (reference sequence). The CDR3 region is CASRRRGLAGPSDNEQFF. The CDR3 DNA reads as TGTGCCAGCCGCCGGCGGGGACTAGCGGGGCCGAGTGATAATGAGCAGTTCTTC.

The V gene is TRBV14, the J gene TRBJ2-3, with unresolved D. Per the germline V gene, CDR1 is SGHDN and CDR2 is FVKESK. The CDR3 length is 13 residues. V was cut by 4 bases and J by 6 bases, with 11 bases left in between. CDR3 sequence (DNA): TGTGCCAGCAGCCTCAAAGGAAGGGATACGCAGTATTTT. As protein: CASSLKGRDTQYF.

The chain uses TRBV30 and TRBJ1-3; D ambiguous. The CDR3 loop spans 12 amino acids. Trimming took 3 bases from V and 0 from J, leaving 3 bases between them. Germline values: CDR1 GTSNPN, CDR2 SVGIG (reference sequence). As DNA, the CDR3 is TGTGCCTGGAGCTCCTCTGGAAACACCATATATTTT. Its translation: CAWSSSGNTIYF.

This clone appeared a single time. The gene calls are TRBV7-9 and TRBJ2-5, with D perhaps assigned TRBD1 or TRBD2 (6 bases each). From germline, CDR1 is SEHNR and CDR2 FQNEAQ (reference sequence). Trimming cost V 5 bases and J 5 bases, with 18 bases left between them. This CDR3 region has 15 residues. In DNA form, the CDR3 reads TGTGCCAGCAGCAAAATGGGGGGCGGACGGGAGACCCAGTACTTC. This codes for CASSKMGGGRETQYF.

The CDR3 loop is CASSEAQGQKTQYF. The CDR3 region has the DNA TGCGCCAGCAGCGAAGCACAGGGGCAGAAGACCCAGTACTTC. The genes are TRBV5-1 and TRBJ2-5; 7 nucleotides line up with TRBD1. The CDR3 runs to 14 residues. Per the germline V gene, CDR1 is SGHRS and CDR2 is YFSETQ. J gave up 6 bases and V 4 bases, and 9 bases lay outside the gene matches.

V is TRBV18 and J is TRBJ1-5; TRBD1 aligns across 9 bases. The CDR3 contains 14 residues. Trimming at V came to 2 bases and at J to 11 bases, leaving 7 bases not matched to a gene. CDR1 KGHSH and CDR2 LQKENI come from the germline V gene. In DNA, the CDR3 is TGTGCCAGCTCACCAGACACAGGGGGCACGGCCCAGCATTTT. It encodes CASSPDTGGTAQHF.

The chain has TRBV19 and TRBJ2-1; TRBD2 matches 9 bases. The germline gives CDR1 LNHDA, CDR2 SQIVND (reference sequence). After removal of 3 bases from V and 4 bases from J, the junction contained 4 bases not matched to a gene. There are 15 residues in the CDR3. CDR3 in DNA: TGTGCCAGTAGTATGATGCGGGGGGGTTACAATGAGCAGTTCTTC. Translating gives CASSMMRGGYNEQFF.